The clone carrying this T cell receptor (beta chain) was observed a handful of times. The target antigen is unknown. This sample is part of a study of T cells in Graves' hyperthyroidism and ophthalmopathy. Overall study findings and caveats: From stable hyperthyroidism, ophthalmopathy was set apart by a 13 V-J model.

For the diagnoses, clinical symptoms, serum thyroxine and TRAb, thyroid ultrasound and orbital computed tomography were used. It was 10 ml of fresh peripheral blood that supplied the PBMCs. Germline CDR1 GTSNPN, CDR2 SVGIG (reference sequence). This CDR3 is 12 amino acids long. The V and J ends lost 7 bases and 6 bases respectively, with 16 bases between them. Using RNA transcripts as the source, TCR beta CDR3 regions were amplified. HTBI primers drove first-round RT-PCR of the TCR CDR3. TCRdb re-derived calls from the multiplex PCR reads in MiXCR, one entry per CDR3 protein. This sample has hundreds of thousands of distinct CDR3 sequences, with 12% to 15% found just once.

Source material: blood. This TCR was sampled from a woman aged 18-30 years with Graves' hyperthyroidism. The chain joins TRBV30 to TRBJ2-7; TRBD2 is a possible D gene (5 bases). CDR3 sequence reads: CASRTRNLEQYF. The CDR3 DNA sequence: TGTGCCTCCCGGACTCGAAATCTCGAGCAGTACTTC. The complete variable domain, with remaining parts taken from reference TRBV30 and TRBJ2-7, reads SQTIHQWPATLVQPVGSPLSLECTVEGTSNPNLYWYRQAAGRGLQLLFYSVGIGQISSEVPQNLSASRPQDRQFILSSKKLLLSDSGFYLCASRTRNLEQYFGPGTRLTVT.